This entry lists 28 T cell receptor beta chains sequenced from one sample in a study of T cell responses to AZD1222 COVID-19 vaccine. TCRdb's table, derived via immunoSEQ multiplex PCR, lists solely in-frame clones and lacks some. The repertoire holds around 140,000 clones, with approximately 86% as singletons. Source: peripheral blood, taken 28 days after the second AZD1222 dose. The receptors come from an adult who received the AZD1222 COVID-19 vaccine.

V is TRBV5-1 and J is TRBJ2-5; D possibly corresponds to TRBD1 (5 bases). CDR3 length: 13 residues. CDR1 and CDR2 from the germline V gene are SGHRS and YFSETQ. The CDR3 nucleotides are TGCGTCAGTCGAACAGGTCCACGAGAGACCCAGTACTTC. Protein sequence: CVSRTGPRETQYF.

The CDR3: CASSLNPGQTNKAFF. DNA for the CDR3: TGTGCCAGCAGTTTAAACCCCGGACAGACCAATAAAGCTTTCTTT. The rearrangement joins TRBV28 to TRBJ1-1, with D possibly being TRBD1 (6 bases). Trimming took off 2 bases at V and 9 bases at J, with 19 bases between the two ends. The CDR3 covers 15 residues. From germline, CDR1 is MDHEN and CDR2 SYDVKM.

CDR3: CASWAGGSAPTNEKLFF. CDR3 nucleotides: TGTGCCAGCTGGGCCGGTGGCAGCGCTCCCACTAATGAAAAACTGTTTTTT. V and J are TRBV2 and TRBJ1-4; no clear D gene. Per germline, CDR1 SNHLY and CDR2 FYNNEI. V was cut by 8 bases and J by 2 bases, with 21 bases left in between. The CDR3 runs 17 residues.

The chain is built from TRBV7-9 and TRBJ2-2; D call uncertain. With 1 base removed from V and 7 bases from J, the gap between germline ends came to 4 bases. The CDR3 runs to 12 residues. Germline CDR1 reads SEHNR; CDR2 reads FQNEAQ (reference sequence). The CDR3 is CASSLGIGELFF. CDR3 coding DNA: TGTGCCAGCAGCTTAGGAATCGGGGAGCTGTTTTTT.

The gene calls are TRBV18 and TRBJ2-3; 7 nucleotides align to TRBD1. J lost 4 bases, V lost 2 bases, and 6 bases had no gene match. Per the germline V gene, CDR1 is KGHSH and CDR2 is LQKENI. The CDR3 runs 15 residues. The CDR3 region has the DNA TGTGCCAGCTCACCAAGGGGGCTCGATGCAGATACGCAGTATTTT. As protein: CASSPRGLDADTQYF.

The chain uses TRBV3-1 (or the pseudogene TRBV3-2) and TRBJ2-7, with 12 bases lining up with TRBD1. The CDR3 is made up of 15 amino acids. Germline lookup yields CDR1 LGHDT and CDR2 YNNKEL (reference sequence). With V trimmed by 4 bases and J by 4 bases, 5 bases remained unmatched. CDR3 amino acids: CASSRGTGGRYEQYF. The CDR3 bases are TGTGCCAGCAGCCGAGGGACAGGGGGCAGGTACGAGCAGTACTTC.

The J gene is TRBJ1-2, the V gene TRBV5-1; weak D call: TRBD1 (5 bases). Germline CDR1 and CDR2: SGHRS and YFSETQ. Trimming cost V 0 bases and J 2 bases, with 11 bases left between them. The CDR3 covers 15 residues. This CDR3 reads CASSLADRGNYGYTF. The DNA for the CDR3 is TGCGCCAGCAGCTTGGCCGATAGGGGCAACTATGGCTACACCTTC.

The chain combines TRBV18 with TRBJ2-2, with D unresolved. V was clipped by 0 bases and J by 5 bases, with 7 bases between them. The CDR3 has 14 amino acids. Germline CDR1 and CDR2: KGHSH and LQKENI. CDR3 sequence (DNA): TGTGCCAGCTCACCACCGCGACGAACCGGGGAGCTGTTTTTT. Amino acid sequence: CASSPPRRTGELFF.

The chain couples TRBV12-3 or TRBV12-4 to TRBJ1-3, with unresolved D. Deletions cut 3 bases from V and 16 bases from J, with 19 bases between. The CDR3 spans 13 residues. The CDR3 region is CASSFSMKLELYF. CDR3 in DNA: TGTGCCAGCAGTTTTAGTATGAAACTGGAATTGTATTTT.

The chain couples TRBV28 to TRBJ1-6; no clear D gene. The CDR3 is 15 amino acids. Trimming left V 6 bases short and J 7 bases short, with 16 bases between. Germline values: CDR1 MDHEN, CDR2 SYDVKM. The CDR3 nucleotides are TGTGCCAGCAGGACCACGGCAGCCGGGAATTCACCCCTCCACTTT. It yields the protein CASRTTAAGNSPLHF.

The chain carries TRBV18 and TRBJ1-5; D gene uncertain. V was trimmed by 4 bases and J by 3 bases, leaving 16 bases between them. Germline V lookup: CDR1 KGHSH, CDR2 LQKENI. The CDR3 is made up of 16 amino acids. CDR3 DNA sequence: TGTGCCAGCTCACAAACGGCGCATACCCTCAATCAGCCCCAGCATTTT. This translates into CASSQTAHTLNQPQHF.

V and J are TRBV4-2 and TRBJ2-5, with TRBD1 identical over 8 bases. Germline V CDR1 and CDR2: LGHNA, YNFKEQ. The V segment lost 1 base and the J segment 3 bases; nucleotides outside the gene matches: 7. CDR3 size: 16 residues. The CDR3 DNA reads as TGTGCCAGCAGCCAAGTTGCAGCAGGGGGCAAAGAGACCCAGTACTTC. As protein: CASSQVAAGGKETQYF.

The V gene is TRBV28, the J gene TRBJ1-5; 7 nucleotides line up with TRBD1. The CDR3 contains 15 residues. Germline-derived CDR1 and CDR2 are MDHEN and SYDVKM. V lost 3 bases to trimming and J lost 9 bases; unmatched junction nucleotides: 11. In DNA, the CDR3 is TGTGCCAGCAGTTTGGTACAGGGGTCTCTGCCGCCCCAGCATTTT. Translation gives CASSLVQGSLPPQHF.

The chain couples TRBV19 to TRBJ2-7; D is perhaps TRBD2 (7 bases). There are 14 residues in the CDR3. V lost 6 bases and J 3 bases, leaving 15 bases between the germline ends. From germline, CDR1 is LNHDA and CDR2 SQIVND (reference sequence). In nucleotides, the CDR3 is TGTGCCAGTAGCAAACGGGGGGCCCTCTACGAGCAGTACTTC. Translated, it gives CASSKRGALYEQYF.

Only a few counts were recorded for this clone. The rearrangement links TRBV7-8 to TRBJ2-7, with TRBD1 matching 8 bases. Trimming cost V 10 bases and J 3 bases; bases outside gene matches: 8. The germline V gene has CDR1 SGHVS and CDR2 FQNEAQ. The CDR3 runs 13 residues. CDR3 sequence: CAIGQGPDYEQYF. The DNA of the CDR3 is TGTGCCATTGGACAGGGCCCCGACTACGAGCAGTACTTC. The complete variable domain, with remaining parts taken from reference TRBV7-8 and TRBJ2-7, reads GAGVSQSPRYKVAKRGQDVALRCDPISGHVSLFWYQQALGQGPEFLTYFQNEAQLDKSGLPSDRFFAERPEGSVSTLKIQRTQQEDSAVYLCAIGQGPDYEQYFGPGTRLTVT.

The V and J genes are TRBV13 and TRBJ1-4; no clear D. CDR1 PRHDT and CDR2 FYEKMQ come from the germline V gene (reference sequence). V was trimmed by 0 bases and J by 3 bases, leaving 8 bases between them. The CDR3 loop spans 15 amino acids. Written as DNA, the CDR3 is TGTGCCAGCAGCTTAGGACCAGGTTCTAATGAAAAACTGTTTTTT. Encoded protein: CASSLGPGSNEKLFF.

This chain connects TRBV5-8 to TRBJ1-5; 7 bases map to TRBD1. V shed 4 bases and J 2 bases; nucleotides not matched to a gene: 12. CDR1 is SGHTS, CDR2 YDEGEE, per germline. This CDR3 spans 17 amino acids. The CDR3 here is CASSPGQYEYGNQPQHF. CDR3 DNA: TGTGCCAGCAGCCCGGGACAGTACGAGTACGGCAATCAGCCCCAGCATTTT.

The rearrangement uses TRBV25-1 and TRBJ1-1; perhaps TRBD1 as D (6 bases). The CDR3 contains 15 residues. Trimming took 2 bases from V and 1 from J, leaving 11 bases between them. Germline CDR1 reads MGHDK; CDR2 reads SYGVNS. CDR3: CASSERGSGNTEAFF. CDR3 DNA: TGTGCCAGCAGTGAAAGGGGGTCGGGGAACACTGAAGCTTTCTTT.

The chain carries TRBV7-9 and TRBJ2-3; 12 positions agree with TRBD2. This CDR3 has 15 amino acids. Germline-derived CDR1 and CDR2 are SEHNR and FQNEAQ (reference sequence). V shed 5 bases and J 6 bases; nucleotides not matched to a gene: 6. CDR3 coding DNA: TGTGCCAGCAGCCCGACTAGCGGGAGTACTGATACGCAGTATTTT. Translated, it gives CASSPTSGSTDTQYF.

The chain uses TRBV28 and TRBJ1-1, with D perhaps TRBD1 (5 bases). V lost 7 bases and J lost 6, with 15 bases in between. The CDR3 contains 13 residues. Looked up from germline, CDR1 is MDHEN and CDR2 is SYDVKM. This chain's CDR3 is CASILYGAAEAFF. The CDR3 region has the DNA TGTGCCAGCATTCTCTATGGGGCGGCTGAAGCTTTCTTT. The whole variable domain, remainder taken from reference TRBV28 and TRBJ1-1, is DVKVTQSSRYLVKRTGEKVFLECVQDMDHENMFWYRQDPGLGLRLIYFSYDVKMKEKGDIPEGYSVSREKKERFSLILESASTNQTSMYLCASILYGAAEAFFGQGTRLTVV.

The chain combines TRBV5-4 with TRBJ1-1, with a tentative D call TRBD1 (5 bases). The germline V gene encodes CDR1 SGHNT and CDR2 YYREEE (reference sequence). V was clipped by 3 bases and J by 5 bases, with 11 bases between them. The CDR3 has 13 residues. CDR3 nucleotides: TGTGCCAGCAGCTCCTCATGGGGGACTGAAGCTTTCTTT. This gives the protein CASSSSWGTEAFF.

This rearrangement joins TRBV29-1 to TRBJ1-2; no reliable D call. The CDR3 runs 13 residues. CDR1 is SQVTM, CDR2 ANQGSEA, per germline. Trimming removed 0 bases at V and 8 bases at J, with 13 bases between. CDR3 loop: CSVEDRDVGGYTF. The CDR3 DNA reads TGCAGCGTTGAAGATCGCGACGTCGGGGGCTACACCTTC. Full variable domain (remainder filled in from reference TRBV29-1 and TRBJ1-2): SAVISQKPSRDICQRGTSLTIQCQVDSQVTMMFWYRQQPGQSLTLIATANQGSEATYESGFVIDKFPISRPNLTFSTLTVSNMSPEDSSIYLCSVEDRDVGGYTFGSGTRLTVV.

Written as DNA, the CDR3 is TGTGCCATCAGTGCCGGACAGCCAACTAATGAAAAACTGTTTTTT. Protein product: CAISAGQPTNEKLFF. This rearrangement joins TRBV10-3 to TRBJ1-4, with D possibly TRBD1 on 6 matching bases. The CDR3 loop spans 15 amino acids. CDR1 is ENHRY and CDR2 is SYGVKD in the germline V gene. V lost 4 bases, J lost 0 bases, and 9 bases lay in between.

The CDR3 here is CASSQESGSSTDTQYF. CDR3 nucleotide sequence: TGTGCCAGCAGCCAAGAAAGCGGTTCTAGCACAGATACGCAGTATTTT. The chain is built from TRBV4-2 and TRBJ2-3; TRBD2 is a possible D gene (5 bases). The germline V gene encodes CDR1 LGHNA and CDR2 YNFKEQ. This CDR3 spans 16 amino acids. With 0 bases removed from V and 0 bases from J, the gap between germline ends came to 10 bases.

The J gene is TRBJ2-7, the V gene TRBV13, with 9 bases lining up with TRBD2. Germline assignment: CDR1 PRHDT and CDR2 FYEKMQ (reference sequence). After removal of 3 bases from V and 0 bases from J, the junction contained 3 bases not matched to a gene. CDR3 length: 15 amino acids. Here the CDR3 DNA reads TGTGCCAGCAGCTTTCTAGCGGGGAGCTCCTACGAGCAGTACTTC. Its protein is CASSFLAGSSYEQYF.

V usage is TRBV14 and J usage is TRBJ2-5, with D possibly TRBD1 on 5 matching bases. The V gene's germline CDR1 is SGHDN and CDR2 FVKESK. CDR3 length: 17 residues. Trimming cost V 1 base and J 1 base, with 16 bases left between them. The CDR3 region is CASSQGDRWQGQETQYF. CDR3 nucleotides: TGTGCCAGCAGCCAAGGAGATCGTTGGCAGGGCCAAGAGACCCAGTACTTC.

This rearrangement joins TRBV27 to TRBJ1-3; tentatively, D is TRBD1 (5 bases). Trimming pared 4 bases from V and 7 bases from J, leaving 14 bases between. From germline, CDR1 is MNHEY and CDR2 SMNVEV (reference sequence). CDR3 length: 14 residues. The CDR3 DNA reads as TGTGCCAGCAGTTACGCTTTAGGGGTCAACACCATATATTTT. Encoded protein: CASSYALGVNTIYF.

V and J are TRBV9 and TRBJ2-5, with 10 bases fitting TRBD1. Trimming cost V 3 bases and J 4 bases; bases outside gene matches: 9. Germline CDR1 is SGDLS and CDR2 is YYNGEE. The CDR3 consists of 16 residues. The CDR3: CASSASGTGAGETQYF. For the CDR3, the DNA is TGTGCCAGCAGCGCCTCCGGGACAGGGGCGGGAGAGACCCAGTACTTC. The full variable domain, in which reference TRBV9 and TRBJ2-5 provide the parts outside the CDR3, is DSGVTQTPKHLITATGQRVTLRCSPRSGDLSVYWYQQSLDQGLQFLIQYYNGEERAKGNILERFSAQQFPDLHSELNLSSLELGDSALYFCASSASGTGAGETQYFGPGTRLLVL.